The 7 T cell receptor beta chains given below trace back to one sample, sequenced in a study of cytomegalovirus exposure and HLA in healthy donors. With 60 Vbeta and 13 Jbeta primers, the PCR was carried out. TCRdb's copy holds only in-frame clones and misses some; the assay was immunoSEQ multiplex PCR. The sample contains about 210,000 clones, roughly 77% of which appear only once. What was sequenced was PBMCs. The receptors were sampled from a male donor in good health and CMV-seropositive.

The chain is built from TRBV7-2 and TRBJ2-2; 8 bases fit TRBD1. V lost 5 bases and J lost 4; bases outside the gene matches: 9. This CDR3 has 16 residues. Germline assignment: CDR1 SGHTA and CDR2 FQGNSA. The CDR3 DNA reads as TGTGCCAGCAGCCCGCGGACAGGGTCGGGCACCGGGGAGCTGTTTTTT. It yields the protein CASSPRTGSGTGELFF.

The chain employs TRBV28 and TRBJ2-2, with 7 bases fitting TRBD1. CDR1 and CDR2 (germline): MDHEN, SYDVKM. V lost 6 bases, J lost 4 bases, and 5 bases stayed unmatched. The length of the CDR3 is 14 residues. The CDR3 nucleotides read TGTGCCAGCAGCCACAGGGGCCCCACCGGGGAGCTGTTTTTT. It encodes CASSHRGPTGELFF. The full variable domain, with the rest looked up from reference TRBV28 and TRBJ2-2, is DVKVTQSSRYLVKRTGEKVFLECVQDMDHENMFWYRQDPGLGLRLIYFSYDVKMKEKGDIPEGYSVSREKKERFSLILESASTNQTSMYLCASSHRGPTGELFFGEGSRLTVL.

This clone occurred once. V and J are TRBV10-3 and TRBJ2-7, with D possibly TRBD2 on 6 matching bases. The CDR3 runs to 14 residues. Looked up from germline, CDR1 is ENHRY and CDR2 is SYGVKD. The V end lost 6 bases, the J end lost 3 bases, and 15 bases lay between the germline ends. The CDR3: CAISAVMGGYEQYF. The DNA of the CDR3 is TGTGCCATCAGCGCTGTAATGGGGGGCTACGAGCAGTACTTC.

V gene TRBV4-1 combines with J gene TRBJ1-4; a weak D match, TRBD1 (6 bases). The V gene lost 0 bases and the J gene lost 8 bases, with 22 bases spanning the gap. This CDR3 region has 18 residues. The germline V gene encodes CDR1 MGHRA and CDR2 YSYEKL. CDR3 coding DNA: TGCGCCAGCAGCCAAGATCTGGGCCTCACAGGGCTGAGAGAAAAACTGTTTTTT. It specifies CASSQDLGLTGLREKLFF.

The chain uses TRBV18 and TRBJ2-7, with D hard to call. V lost 1 base and J lost 1, with 5 bases in between. Per germline, CDR1 KGHSH and CDR2 LQKENI. The CDR3 sequence is 13 residues long. CDR3 amino acids: CASSPQSSYEQYF. The CDR3 DNA reads TGTGCCAGCTCACCACAATCGTCCTACGAGCAGTACTTC.

The chain employs TRBV7-2 and TRBJ2-2, with TRBD2 matching over 7 bases. The germline V gene has CDR1 SGHTA and CDR2 FQGNSA. J gave up 4 bases and V 4 bases, and 12 bases lay outside the gene matches. The CDR3 has 17 amino acids. DNA of the CDR3: TGTGCCAGCAGCTCCCCCTCGGGCGGGAGACCCACCGGGGAGCTGTTTTTT. Its translation is CASSSPSGGRPTGELFF.

The chain links TRBV5-4 to TRBJ2-1, with D tentatively TRBD2 (5 bases). The CDR3 totals 15 residues. Trimming left V 4 bases short and J 4 bases short, with 15 bases between. In germline, CDR1 is SGHNT, CDR2 YYREEE (reference sequence). As DNA, the CDR3 is TGTGCCAGCAGCAGTACTACGGGGTATTACAATGAGCAGTTCTTC. Translating it yields CASSSTTGYYNEQFF.